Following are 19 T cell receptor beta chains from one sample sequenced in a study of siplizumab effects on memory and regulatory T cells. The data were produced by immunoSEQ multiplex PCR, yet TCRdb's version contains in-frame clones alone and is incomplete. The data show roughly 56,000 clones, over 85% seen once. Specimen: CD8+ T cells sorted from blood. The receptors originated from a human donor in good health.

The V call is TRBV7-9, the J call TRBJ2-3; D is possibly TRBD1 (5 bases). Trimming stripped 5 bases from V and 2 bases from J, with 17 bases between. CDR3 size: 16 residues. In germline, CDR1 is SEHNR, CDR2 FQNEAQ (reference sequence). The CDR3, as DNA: TGTGCCAGCAGCGCACTTTTGGGGCCACTCACAGATACGCAGTATTTT. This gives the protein CASSALLGPLTDTQYF.

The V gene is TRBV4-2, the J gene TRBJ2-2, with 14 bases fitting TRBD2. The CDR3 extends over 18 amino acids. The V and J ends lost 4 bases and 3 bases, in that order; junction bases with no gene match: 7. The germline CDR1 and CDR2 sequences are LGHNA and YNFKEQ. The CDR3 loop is CASSPLTSGRADTGELFF. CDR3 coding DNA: TGTGCCAGCAGCCCACTGACTAGCGGGAGGGCCGACACCGGGGAGCTGTTTTTT.

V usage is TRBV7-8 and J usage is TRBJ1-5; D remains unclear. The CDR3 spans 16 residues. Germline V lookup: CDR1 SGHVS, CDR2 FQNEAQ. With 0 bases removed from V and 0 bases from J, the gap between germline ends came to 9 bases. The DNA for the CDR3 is TGTGCCAGCAGCTTAGCGGGAGCACTTAGCAATCAGCCCCAGCATTTT. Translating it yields CASSLAGALSNQPQHF.

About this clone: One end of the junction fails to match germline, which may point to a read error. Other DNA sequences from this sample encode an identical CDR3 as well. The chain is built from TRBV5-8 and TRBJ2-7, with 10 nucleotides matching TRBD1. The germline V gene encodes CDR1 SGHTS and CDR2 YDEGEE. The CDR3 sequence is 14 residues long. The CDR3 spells CASSPRDRGYEQYF. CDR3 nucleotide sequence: TGTGCCAGCAGCCCGCGGGACAGGGGCTACGAGCAGTACTTT.

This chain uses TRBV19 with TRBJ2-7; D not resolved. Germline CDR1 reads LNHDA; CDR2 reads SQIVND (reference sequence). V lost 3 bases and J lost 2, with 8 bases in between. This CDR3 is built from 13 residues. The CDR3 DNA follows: TGTGCCAGTAGTATCCAGGTTACCTACGAGCAGTACTTC. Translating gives CASSIQVTYEQYF.

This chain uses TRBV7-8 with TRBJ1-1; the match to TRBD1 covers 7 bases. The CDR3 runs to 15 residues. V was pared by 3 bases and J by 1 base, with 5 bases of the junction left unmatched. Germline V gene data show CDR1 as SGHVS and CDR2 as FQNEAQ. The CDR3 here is CASSFGTAKNTEAFF. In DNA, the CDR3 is TGTGCCAGCAGCTTCGGGACAGCTAAGAACACTGAAGCTTTCTTT.

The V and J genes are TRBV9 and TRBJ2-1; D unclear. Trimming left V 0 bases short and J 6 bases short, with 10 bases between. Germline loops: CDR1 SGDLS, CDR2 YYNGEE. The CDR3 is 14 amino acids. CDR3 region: CASSVGDGRNEQFF. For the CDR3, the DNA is TGTGCCAGCAGCGTAGGAGATGGACGCAATGAGCAGTTCTTC.

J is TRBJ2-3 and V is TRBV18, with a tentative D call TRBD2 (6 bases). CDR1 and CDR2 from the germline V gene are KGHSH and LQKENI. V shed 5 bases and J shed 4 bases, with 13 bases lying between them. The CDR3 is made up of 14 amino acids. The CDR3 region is CASSSRDEPDTQYF. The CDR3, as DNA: TGTGCCAGCTCATCGCGGGACGAACCAGATACGCAGTATTTT.

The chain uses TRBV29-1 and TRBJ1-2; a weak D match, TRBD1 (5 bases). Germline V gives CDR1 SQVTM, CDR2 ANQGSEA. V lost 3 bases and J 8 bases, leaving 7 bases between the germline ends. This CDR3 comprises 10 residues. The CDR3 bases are TGCAGCGTTGATGGGGGGGGCTACACCTTC. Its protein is CSVDGGGYTF.

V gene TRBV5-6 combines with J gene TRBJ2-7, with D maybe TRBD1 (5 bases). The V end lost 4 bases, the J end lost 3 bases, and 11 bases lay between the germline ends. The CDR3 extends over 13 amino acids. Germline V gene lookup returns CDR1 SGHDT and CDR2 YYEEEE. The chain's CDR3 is CASSGMTVYEQYF. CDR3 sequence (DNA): TGTGCCAGCAGCGGGATGACAGTCTACGAGCAGTACTTC.

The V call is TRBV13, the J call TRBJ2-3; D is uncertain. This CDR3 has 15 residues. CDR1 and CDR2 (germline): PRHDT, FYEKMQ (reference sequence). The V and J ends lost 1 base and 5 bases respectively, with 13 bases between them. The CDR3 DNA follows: TGTGCCAGCAGCTTAGTTAAGGACCTGGGAGATACGCAGTATTTT. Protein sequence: CASSLVKDLGDTQYF.

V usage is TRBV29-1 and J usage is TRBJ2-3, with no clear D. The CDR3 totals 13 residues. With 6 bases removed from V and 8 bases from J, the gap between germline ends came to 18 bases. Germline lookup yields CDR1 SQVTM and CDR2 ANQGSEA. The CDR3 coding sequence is TGCAGCGTACCCACAGACGCCGGTGGTACGCAGTATTTT. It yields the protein CSVPTDAGGTQYF.

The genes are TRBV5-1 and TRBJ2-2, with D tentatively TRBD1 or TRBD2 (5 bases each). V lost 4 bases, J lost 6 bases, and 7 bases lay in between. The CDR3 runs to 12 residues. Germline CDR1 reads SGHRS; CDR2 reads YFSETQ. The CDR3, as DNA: TGCGCCAGCAGCGGGGACGCCGGGGAGCTGTTTTTT. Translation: CASSGDAGELFF.

CDR3 coding DNA: TGCGCCAGCAGCTTGGTATCAGGTATGGGTCGGGGGGAGCAGTACTTC. Its protein product is CASSLVSGMGRGEQYF. The chain links TRBV5-1 to TRBJ2-7; D is possibly TRBD2 (6 bases). Germline lookup yields CDR1 SGHRS and CDR2 YFSETQ. This CDR3 has 16 amino acids. The V end lost 0 bases, the J end lost 7 bases, and 20 bases lay between the germline ends.

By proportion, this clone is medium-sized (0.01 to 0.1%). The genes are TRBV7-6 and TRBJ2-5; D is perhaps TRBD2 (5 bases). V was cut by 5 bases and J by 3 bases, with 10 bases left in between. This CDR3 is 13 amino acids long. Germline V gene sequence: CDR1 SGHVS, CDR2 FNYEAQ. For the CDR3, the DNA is TGTGCCAGCAGCCCAGACTATGAAGAGACCCAGTACTTC. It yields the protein CASSPDYEETQYF.

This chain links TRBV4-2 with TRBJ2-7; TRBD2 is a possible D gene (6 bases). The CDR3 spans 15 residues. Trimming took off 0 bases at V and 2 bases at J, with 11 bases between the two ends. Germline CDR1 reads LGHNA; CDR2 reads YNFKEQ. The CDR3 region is CASSQEVAATYEQYF. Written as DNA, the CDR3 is TGTGCCAGCAGCCAAGAGGTAGCGGCGACCTACGAGCAGTACTTC.

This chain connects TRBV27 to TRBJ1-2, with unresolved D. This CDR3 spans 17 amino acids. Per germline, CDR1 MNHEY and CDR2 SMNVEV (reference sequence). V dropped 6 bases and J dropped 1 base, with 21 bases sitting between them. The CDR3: CASSPDHAGRNNYGYTF. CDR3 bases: TGTGCCAGCAGCCCCGACCACGCGGGCAGAAATAACTATGGCTACACCTTC.

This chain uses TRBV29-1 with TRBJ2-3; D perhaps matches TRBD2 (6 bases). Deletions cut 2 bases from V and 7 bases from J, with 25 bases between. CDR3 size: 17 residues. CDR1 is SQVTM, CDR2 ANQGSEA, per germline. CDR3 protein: CSVEHRESGLVSNTQYF. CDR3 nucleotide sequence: TGCAGCGTTGAACATCGGGAGTCAGGGCTGGTCAGTAATACGCAGTATTTT.

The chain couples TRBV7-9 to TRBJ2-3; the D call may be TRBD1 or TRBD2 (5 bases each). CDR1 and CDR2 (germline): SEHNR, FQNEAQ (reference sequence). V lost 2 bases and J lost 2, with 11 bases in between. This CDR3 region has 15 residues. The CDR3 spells CASSLLVGDTDTQYF. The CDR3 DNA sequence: TGTGCCAGCAGCTTACTCGTGGGGGACACAGATACGCAGTATTTT.